This TCR beta chain was retrieved from a study of shared clonotypes between healthy human individuals. Ten or more counts support this clone. This specimen includes other DNA sequences encoding the same CDR3. Sequencing was performed with immunoSEQ multiplex PCR; in TCRdb, only in-frame clones are kept and a portion is missing. The repertoire consists of about 96,000 clones, with approximately 44% occurring once and the leading ten covering about 16%. CDR1 is MNHNS and CDR2 is SASEGT in the germline V gene. This CDR3 region has 13 residues. V lost 4 bases and J lost 3, with 9 bases in between. Sequencing was carried out using PBMCs. The TCR comes from a woman aged 40 to 50 in good health. Some clones in this sample may be carry-over from other donors' samples. The rearrangement links TRBV6-1 to TRBJ1-1; TRBD1 is a possible D gene (5 bases). DNA for the CDR3: TGTGCCAGCAGTGTTGAGGGACACACTGAAGCTTTCTTT. As protein: CASSVEGHTEAFF.